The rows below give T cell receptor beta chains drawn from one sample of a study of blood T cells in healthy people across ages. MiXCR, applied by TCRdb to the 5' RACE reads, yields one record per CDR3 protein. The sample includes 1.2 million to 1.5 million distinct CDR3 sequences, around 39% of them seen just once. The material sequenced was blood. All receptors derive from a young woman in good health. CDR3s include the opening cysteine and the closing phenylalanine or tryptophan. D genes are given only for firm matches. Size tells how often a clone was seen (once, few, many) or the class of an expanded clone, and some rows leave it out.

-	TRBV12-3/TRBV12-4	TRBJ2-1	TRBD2	CASSYAREHYNEQFF	TGTGCCAGCAGTTATGCGCGGGAGCACTACAATGAGCAGTTCTTC
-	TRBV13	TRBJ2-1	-	CASSLFSSARNEQFF	TGTGCCAGCAGCTTATTTTCTAGCGCTCGCAATGAGCAGTTCTTC
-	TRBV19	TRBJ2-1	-	CASRRLRAGSGNEQFF	TGTGCCAGTAGGCGACTGAGGGCGGGGAGTGGGAATGAGCAGTTCTTC
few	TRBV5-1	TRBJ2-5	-	CASSRPLGLQETQYF	TGCGCCAGCAGCCGGCCACTAGGGCTCCAAGAGACCCAGTACTTC
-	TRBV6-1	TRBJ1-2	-	CASSSGGEDYGYTF	TGTGCCAGCAGTTCGGGCGGCGAGGACTATGGCTACACCTTC
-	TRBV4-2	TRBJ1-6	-	CASRHNRDLNSPLHF	TGTGCCAGCAGACATAACAGGGATCTAAACTCACCCCTCCACTTT
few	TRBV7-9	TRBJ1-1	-	CATSTGGRATEAFF	TGTGCCACTTCCACCGGGGGGCGGGCCACTGAAGCTTTCTTT
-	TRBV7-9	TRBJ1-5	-	CASSLGSTPNQPQHF	TGTGCCAGCAGCTTAGGATCAACACCAAATCAGCCCCAGCATTTT
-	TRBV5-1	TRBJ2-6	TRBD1	CASSKRTGAGANVLTF	TGCGCCAGCAGCAAAAGGACAGGGGCCGGGGCCAACGTCCTGACTTTC
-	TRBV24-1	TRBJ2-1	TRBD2	CATSDSGRAFNEQFF	TGTGCCACCAGTGATAGCGGGAGGGCTTTCAATGAGCAGTTCTTC
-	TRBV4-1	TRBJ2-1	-	CASSQGWVLAGSNYNEQFF	TGCGCCAGCAGCCAAGGGTGGGTATTGGCGGGGTCGAACTACAATGAGCAGTTCTTC
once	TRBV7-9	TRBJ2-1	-	CASSLTRAEQFF	TGTGCCAGCAGCCTGACTAGGGCTGAGCAGTTCTTC
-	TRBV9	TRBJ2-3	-	CASSVESDMRQYF	TGTGCCAGCAGCGTAGAGTCGGACATGAGGCAGTATTTT
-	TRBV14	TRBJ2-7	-	CASSPVGRGGYNEQYF	TGTGCCAGCAGCCCTGTGGGGCGGGGCGGCTACAATGAGCAGTACTTC
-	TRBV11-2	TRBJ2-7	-	CASSLELRTYEQYF	TGTGCCAGCAGCTTAGAACTGAGGACCTACGAGCAGTACTTC
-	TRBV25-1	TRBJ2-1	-	CASSEYGGEVQETQFF	TGTGCCAGCAGTGAATATGGCGGGGAGGTTCAAGAGACCCAGTTCTTC
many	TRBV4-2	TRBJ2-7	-	CASSLPGGSSYEQYF	TGTGCCAGCAGCCTCCCCGGAGGCTCATCCTACGAGCAGTACTTC
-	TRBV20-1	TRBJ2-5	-	CSALGAGGETQYF	TGCAGTGCTTTAGGAGCAGGGGGGGAGACCCAGTACTTC
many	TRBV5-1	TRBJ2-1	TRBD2	CASSLSGTSGIFEQFF	TGCGCCAGCAGCTTGAGTGGGACTAGCGGGATTTTTGAGCAGTTCTTC
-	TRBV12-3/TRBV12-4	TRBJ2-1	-	CASSFVVRGLLLVTDEQFF	TGTGCCAGCAGTTTCGTTGTACGGGGGCTGTTGTTGGTTACGGATGAGCAGTTCTTC
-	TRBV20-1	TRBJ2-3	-	CSASGNADTQYF	TGCAGTGCTAGCGGGAACGCAGATACGCAGTATTTT
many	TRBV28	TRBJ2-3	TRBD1	CASSATGGTDTQYF	TGTGCCAGCAGTGCGACAGGGGGCACAGATACGCAGTATTTT
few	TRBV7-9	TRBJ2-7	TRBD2	CASSQGLAGDSQYF	TGTGCCAGCAGCCAAGGACTAGCGGGAGATTCTCAGTACTTC
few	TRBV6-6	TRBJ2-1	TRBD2	CASSSGQRGDYNEQFF	TGTGCCAGCAGTTCCGGCCAGCGGGGTGACTACAATGAGCAGTTCTTC
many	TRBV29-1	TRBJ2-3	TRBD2	CSVEEFGAGPADTQYF	TGCAGCGTTGAAGAGTTTGGAGCGGGGCCAGCAGATACGCAGTATTTT
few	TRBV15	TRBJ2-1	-	CATSSNYEQFF	TGTGCCACCAGCTCCAACTATGAGCAGTTCTTC
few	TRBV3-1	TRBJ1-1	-	CASSQGHLEAFF	TGTGCCAGCAGCCAAGGACACCTTGAAGCTTTCTTT
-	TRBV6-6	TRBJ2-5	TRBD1	CASSPRSPGTGQETQYF	TGTGCCAGCAGTCCCCGGAGCCCCGGGACAGGGCAAGAGACCCAGTACTTC
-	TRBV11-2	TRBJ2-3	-	CASSLPSVDTQYF	TGTGCCAGCAGCCTCCCGTCGGTAGATACGCAGTATTTT
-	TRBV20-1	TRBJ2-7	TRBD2	CSARPSGGGFYEQYF	TGCAGTGCACGGCCTAGCGGGGGGGGATTCTACGAGCAGTACTTC
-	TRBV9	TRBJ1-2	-	CASSGEAAANYGYTF	TGTGCCAGCAGCGGAGAGGCAGCGGCTAACTATGGCTACACCTTC
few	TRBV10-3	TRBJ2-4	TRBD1	CAILQQGAGEQYF	TGTGCCATACTCCAACAGGGGGCTGGGGAGCAGTACTTC
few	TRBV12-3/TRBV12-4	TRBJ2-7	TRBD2	CASSLMSGSPYEQYF	TGTGCCAGCAGCCTCATGAGCGGGAGCCCCTACGAGCAGTACTTC
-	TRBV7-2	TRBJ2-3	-	CASSPPPVGLPDTQYF	TGTGCCAGCAGCCCCCCCCCCGTAGGACTGCCAGATACGCAGTATTTT
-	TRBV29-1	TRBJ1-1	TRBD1	CSVAETGGAGVTEAFF	TGCAGCGTTGCCGAGACAGGGGGCGCGGGGGTCACTGAAGCTTTCTTT
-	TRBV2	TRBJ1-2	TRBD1	CASRVGQANYGYTF	TGTGCCAGCAGGGTGGGACAGGCTAACTATGGCTACACCTTC
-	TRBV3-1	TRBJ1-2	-	CASSQEVGLGRSSGYTF	TGTGCCAGCAGCCAAGAAGTAGGCTTGGGGAGGTCCTCTGGCTACACCTTC
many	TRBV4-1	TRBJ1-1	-	CASSQSRTVLNTEAFF	TGCGCCAGCAGCCAGTCTAGGACCGTCCTGAACACTGAAGCTTTCTTT
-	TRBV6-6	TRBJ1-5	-	CASSGSGRRQPQHF	TGTGCCAGCAGTGGTTCCGGGAGAAGGCAGCCCCAGCATTTT
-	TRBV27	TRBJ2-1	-	CASSLGDSQFF	TGTGCCAGCAGTTTAGGAGACTCACAGTTCTTC
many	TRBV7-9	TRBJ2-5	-	CASSLVSAGTQYF	TGTGCCAGCAGCTTAGTCTCCGCGGGGACCCAGTACTTC
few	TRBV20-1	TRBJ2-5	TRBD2	CSAPTSGGKETQYF	TGCAGTGCACCTACTAGCGGGGGGAAAGAGACCCAGTACTTC
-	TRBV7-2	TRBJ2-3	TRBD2	CASSFVAGGGSTDTQYF	TGTGCCAGCAGCTTTGTAGCGGGAGGTGGGAGCACAGATACGCAGTATTTT
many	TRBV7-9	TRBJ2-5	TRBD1	CASSLGDRGSQETQYF	TGTGCCAGCAGCTTAGGGGACAGGGGATCCCAAGAGACCCAGTACTTC
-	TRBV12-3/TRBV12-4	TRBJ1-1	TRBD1	CASSYGPRDRSTAFF	TGTGCCAGCAGTTACGGCCCCCGGGACAGGAGTACGGCTTTCTTT
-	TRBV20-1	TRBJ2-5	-	CTLRGVGDGETQYF	TGCACCCTGAGAGGGGTTGGAGATGGGGAGACCCAGTACTTC
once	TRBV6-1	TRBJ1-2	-	CASSPIVDYSYTF	TGTGCCAGCAGTCCGATAGTGGACTATAGCTACACCTTC
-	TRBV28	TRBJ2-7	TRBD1	CASSSGQGPEVYEQYF	TGTGCCAGCAGTTCAGGACAGGGCCCGGAAGTCTACGAGCAGTACTTC
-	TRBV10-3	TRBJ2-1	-	CAIRDWAANSYNEQFF	TGTGCCATCAGAGATTGGGCAGCAAATTCCTACAATGAGCAGTTCTTC
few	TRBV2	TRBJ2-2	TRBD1	CASHATGAVTGELFF	TGTGCCAGCCACGCGACAGGGGCGGTAACCGGGGAGCTGTTTTTT
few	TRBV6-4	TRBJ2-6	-	CASSEGAKGANVLTF	TGTGCCAGCAGTGAAGGGGCGAAGGGGGCCAACGTCCTGACTTTC
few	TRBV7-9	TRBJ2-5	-	CASSFYSSSEETQYF	TGTGCCAGCAGCTTCTATTCGTCCAGCGAAGAGACCCAGTACTTC
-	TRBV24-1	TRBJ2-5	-	CATASGARGWQETQYF	TGTGCCACTGCTAGTGGGGCCAGGGGTTGGCAGGAGACCCAGTACTTC
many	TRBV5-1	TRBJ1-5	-	CASSLGVSNQPQHF	TGCGCCAGCAGCTTGGGGGTGAGCAATCAGCCCCAGCATTTT
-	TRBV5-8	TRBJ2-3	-	CASSLLEADTQYF	TGTGCCAGCAGCCTACTGGAGGCAGATACGCAGTATTTT
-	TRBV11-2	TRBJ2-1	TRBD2	CASSAQRTSGREVNEQFF	TGTGCCAGCAGCGCGCAACGGACTAGCGGGAGGGAGGTCAATGAGCAGTTCTTC
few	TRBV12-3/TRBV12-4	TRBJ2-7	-	CASSLAHVTYEQYF	TGTGCCAGCAGTTTAGCGCATGTGACCTACGAGCAGTACTTC
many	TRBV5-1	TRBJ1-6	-	CASSLDTPMNSPLHF	TGCGCCAGCAGCTTAGACACGCCGATGAACTCACCCCTCCACTTT
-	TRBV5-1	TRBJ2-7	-	CARSFEIYNEQYF	TGCGCCAGAAGCTTTGAGATCTACAATGAGCAGTACTTC
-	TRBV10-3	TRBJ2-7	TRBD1	CAIRGDSSVSDSYEQYF	TGTGCCATCAGGGGGGACAGCTCTGTAAGCGACTCCTACGAGCAGTACTTC